A single sample gave rise to the 23 T cell receptor beta chains below, sequenced in a study of cytomegalovirus exposure and HLA in healthy donors. The study ran its PCR with 60 Vbeta and 13 Jbeta primers. Sequencing used immunoSEQ multiplex PCR; TCRdb keeps in-frame clones, though not all of them. This table holds under 150,000 clones, around four fifths found once. Sequences were obtained from PBMCs. The receptors originated from a male donor in good health and CMV-seronegative.

The CDR3, as DNA: TGTGCCAGCAGTTTTAGCCGCACGGGGGGCACTGAAGCTTTCTTT. It encodes CASSFSRTGGTEAFF. This chain connects TRBV27 to TRBJ1-1, with a tentative D call TRBD1 (5 bases). The V end was cut by 3 bases, the J end by 4 bases, with 15 bases between. The CDR3 length is 15 residues. Looked up from germline, CDR1 is MNHEY and CDR2 is SMNVEV (reference sequence).

V usage is TRBV15 and J usage is TRBJ1-2, with 7 bases that match TRBD1. Germline V CDR1 and CDR2: LNHNV, YYDKDF (reference sequence). The CDR3 sequence is 13 residues long. V shed 0 bases and J 11 bases; nucleotides not matched to a gene: 6. This CDR3 is CATSRDFQQGYTF. In DNA, the CDR3 is TGTGCCACCAGCAGAGATTTTCAACAGGGGTACACCTTC.

The rearrangement links TRBV5-1 to TRBJ1-3, with no clear D. This CDR3 is 16 amino acids long. The germline V gene has CDR1 SGHRS and CDR2 YFSETQ. Trimming removed 0 bases from V and 0 bases from J, with 10 bases in between. The CDR3 reads CASSLDEPYSGNTIYF. The DNA for the CDR3 is TGCGCCAGCAGCTTGGACGAGCCGTACTCTGGAAACACCATATATTTT.

The rearrangement links TRBV28 to TRBJ2-7; D may be TRBD2 (6 bases). Trimming pared 1 base from V and 0 bases from J, leaving 7 bases between. Germline CDR1 is MDHEN and CDR2 is SYDVKM. The CDR3 is 14 residues long. This CDR3 reads CASSLFGGSYEQYF. CDR3 in DNA: TGTGCCAGCAGTTTATTCGGGGGCTCCTACGAGCAGTACTTC.

J is TRBJ1-1 and V is TRBV7-9; TRBD1 agrees at 11 bases. This CDR3 is 18 amino acids long. Trimming removed 2 bases from V and 0 bases from J; junction bases left unmatched: 8. Germline V gene lookup returns CDR1 SEHNR and CDR2 FQNEAQ (reference sequence). The CDR3 here is CASSLSAWTGGMNTEAFF. The CDR3 DNA reads as TGTGCCAGCAGCTTAAGTGCTTGGACAGGGGGCATGAACACTGAAGCTTTCTTT.

The chain has TRBV9 and TRBJ2-2; 15 nucleotides align to TRBD2. Looked up from germline, CDR1 is SGDLS and CDR2 is YYNGEE. V dropped 4 bases and J dropped 2; count of bases not matched to a gene: 6. The CDR3 length is 18 residues. CDR3 in DNA: TGTGCCAGCAGCCCACGGACTAGCGGGAGGGCCAACACCGGGGAGCTGTTTTTT. It yields the protein CASSPRTSGRANTGELFF.

The chain is built from TRBV5-1 and TRBJ2-7; D possibly corresponds to TRBD1 (5 bases). V lost 0 bases and J 5 bases, leaving 9 bases between the germline ends. The CDR3 is made up of 13 amino acids. Per the germline V gene, CDR1 is SGHRS and CDR2 is YFSETQ. CDR3 sequence (DNA): TGCGCCAGCAGCTTGGAGTTAGGGGACGAGCAGTACTTC. Residues: CASSLELGDEQYF.

The V call is TRBV30, the J call TRBJ2-3, with D possibly matching TRBD2 (5 bases). The CDR3 length is 12 residues. V shed 0 bases and J shed 5 bases, with 6 bases lying between them. Germline CDR1 GTSNPN, CDR2 SVGIG (reference sequence). CDR3 nucleotides: TGTGCCTGGAGTGTAGAGGGAGATACGCAGTATTTT. It translates to CAWSVEGDTQYF.

The V gene is TRBV27, the J gene TRBJ1-1; 9 nucleotides match TRBD1. CDR3 length: 14 residues. The V gene's germline CDR1 is MNHEY and CDR2 SMNVEV (reference sequence). V dropped 6 bases and J dropped 5; count of bases not matched to a gene: 7. In DNA, the CDR3 is TGTGCCAGCAGGGGACAGGGTCGTCCGACTGAAGCTTTCTTT. As protein: CASRGQGRPTEAFF.

The chain recombines TRBV25-1 with TRBJ2-7; 7 bases fit TRBD1. V was clipped by 3 bases and J by 5 bases; unmatched bases: 7. The CDR3 runs to 14 residues. Germline-derived CDR1 and CDR2 are MGHDK and SYGVNS. The CDR3 sequence is CASSDLLQGNEQYF. CDR3 coding DNA: TGTGCCAGCAGTGATCTATTACAGGGGAACGAGCAGTACTTC.

This chain uses TRBV7-6 with TRBJ2-3, with D perhaps matching TRBD1 (6 bases). This CDR3 spans 15 amino acids. Trimming took 1 base from V and 4 from J, leaving 12 bases between them. Germline V gene lookup returns CDR1 SGHVS and CDR2 FNYEAQ. CDR3 sequence reads: CASSLERGNADTQYF. The CDR3 DNA is TGTGCCAGCAGCTTAGAAAGGGGGAACGCAGATACGCAGTATTTT.

This clone was seen a handful of times. The genes are TRBV21-1 and TRBJ2-5; the D call TRBD1 from the table was never checked on the DNA. TRBV21-1 is a documented pseudogene. This CDR3 contains 14 residues. The CDR3 region has the DNA TGTGCCAGCAGCCTTGGACAGGGAAGAGAGACCCAGTACTTC. Translation gives CASSLGQGRETQYF.

The chain has TRBV9 and TRBJ2-2; 9 bases line up with TRBD2. Unmatched junction bases numbered 5, after V lost 0 bases and J lost 8 bases. CDR3 length: 15 residues. Per the germline V gene, CDR1 is SGDLS and CDR2 is YYNGEE. CDR3: CASSVVGTSGGELFF. Here the CDR3 DNA reads TGTGCCAGCAGCGTAGTTGGAACTAGCGGGGGGGAGCTGTTTTTT.

This clone has just one count. The rearrangement links TRBV7-2 to TRBJ1-4; D ambiguous. The germline gives CDR1 SGHTA, CDR2 FQGNSA. V was shortened by 7 bases and J by 8 bases, with 23 bases between the two germline ends. This CDR3 is 16 amino acids long. CDR3 nucleotides: TGTGCCAGCAACCCTCCCGGTTTTGGTATAGCGGAAAAACTGTTTTTT. Its protein product is CASNPPGFGIAEKLFF.

This chain connects TRBV2 to TRBJ1-2; D ambiguous. The CDR3 contains 11 residues. V was trimmed by 7 bases and J by 4 bases, leaving 7 bases between them. The V gene's germline CDR1 is SNHLY and CDR2 FYNNEI. The CDR3 DNA is TGTGCCAGCACCCAGGCCTATGGCTACACCTTC. Translating gives CASTQAYGYTF.

The chain employs TRBV7-6 and TRBJ2-5; D possibly corresponds to TRBD1 (6 bases). Trimming pared 3 bases from V and 1 base from J, leaving 30 bases between. Germline V gives CDR1 SGHVS, CDR2 FNYEAQ. The CDR3 has 21 amino acids. The CDR3 reads CASSFIPGQSMGPGAQETQYF. CDR3 DNA: TGTGCCAGCAGCTTTATCCCCGGACAGTCAATGGGACCCGGGGCCCAAGAGACCCAGTACTTC. The entire variable domain, with the rest obtained from reference TRBV7-6 and TRBJ2-5, is as follows: GAGVSQSPRYKVTKRGQDVALRCDPISGHVSLYWYRQALGQGPEFLTYFNYEAQQDKSGLPNDRFSAERPEGSISTLTIQRTEQRDSAMYRCASSFIPGQSMGPGAQETQYFGPGTRLLVL.

This sequence joins TRBV6-5 and TRBJ2-7; 7 bases align to TRBD2. Trimming at V came to 6 bases and at J to 4 bases, leaving 6 bases not matched to a gene. CDR1 is MNHEY and CDR2 is SVGAGI in the germline V gene. CDR3 size: 13 residues. The CDR3 sequence is CASRREMGYEQYF. CDR3 coding DNA: TGTGCCAGCAGGCGGGAGATGGGATACGAGCAGTACTTC.

The chain carries TRBV11-1 and TRBJ1-2, with TRBD1 as a possible D gene (6 bases). Trimming pared 2 bases from V and 8 bases from J, leaving 15 bases between. In germline, CDR1 is SGHAT, CDR2 FQDESV (reference sequence). This CDR3 has 14 residues. The CDR3 loop reads CASSLHGTIDGYTF. The CDR3 DNA sequence: TGTGCCAGCAGCTTACACGGGACAATTGACGGCTACACCTTC. Complete variable domain (other parts from reference TRBV11-1 and TRBJ1-2): EAEVAQSPRYKITEKSQAVAFWCDPISGHATLYWYRQILGQGPELLVQFQDESVVDDSQLPKDRFSAERLKGVDSTLKIQPAELGDSAMYLCASSLHGTIDGYTFGSGTRLTVV.

The chain is built from TRBV5-1 and TRBJ1-4, with 9 bases that match TRBD1. With 2 bases clipped from V and 4 bases from J, the junction kept 9 bases outside the gene matches. Germline V CDR1 and CDR2: SGHRS, YFSETQ. CDR3 length equals 17 residues. The CDR3 here is CASSFIFSGQGNEKLFF. CDR3 in DNA: TGCGCCAGCAGCTTTATCTTTTCGGGACAGGGTAATGAAAAACTGTTTTTT.

J is TRBJ1-3 and V is TRBV14; possible D gene TRBD1, 5 bases. V lost 4 bases and J lost 0, with 7 bases in between. This CDR3 contains 14 residues. Per germline, CDR1 SGHDN and CDR2 FVKESK. The chain's CDR3 is CASSRDSSGNTIYF. For the CDR3, the DNA is TGTGCCAGCAGCCGCGACAGCTCTGGAAACACCATATATTTT.

This chain uses TRBV4-3 with TRBJ2-1; a weak D match, TRBD2 (7 bases). CDR1 is LGHNA and CDR2 is YSLEER in the germline V gene. The V gene lost 11 bases and the J gene lost 7 bases, with 18 bases spanning the gap. The CDR3 contains 13 residues. Here the CDR3 reads CAAGAGIRNEQFF. CDR3 nucleotide sequence: TGCGCCGCGGGGGCAGGCATAAGGAATGAGCAGTTCTTC.

The J gene is TRBJ2-1, the V gene TRBV4-2, with 12 bases lining up with TRBD1. J gave up 8 bases and V 8 bases, and 13 bases lay outside the gene matches. The germline CDR1 and CDR2 sequences are LGHNA and YNFKEQ. The CDR3 loop spans 16 amino acids. This chain's CDR3 is CASHQYPGTGGDEQFF. Written as DNA, the CDR3 is TGTGCCAGCCACCAGTACCCCGGGACAGGGGGCGATGAGCAGTTCTTC.

In this sample, this clone turned up once. This chain links TRBV28 with TRBJ2-4, with D possibly matching TRBD1 (5 bases). The CDR3 loop spans 16 amino acids. Trimming cost V 5 bases and J 1 base, with 15 bases left between them. Germline loops: CDR1 MDHEN, CDR2 SYDVKM. The CDR3 region is CASSPGHLGAKNIQYF. CDR3 nucleotide sequence: TGTGCCAGCAGTCCCGGACACTTGGGGGCCAAAAACATTCAGTACTTC.